This T cell receptor (beta chain) is from a study of radiotherapy plus CTLA-4 blockade in lung cancer. Only in-frame clones appear in the TCRdb table, and some are missing; sequencing was by immunoSEQ multiplex PCR. The profile shows approximately 80,000 clones, about 78% of them singletons. The V end lost 0 bases, the J end lost 8 bases, and 15 bases lay between the germline ends. There are 15 residues in the CDR3. Germline assignment: CDR1 SGDLS and CDR2 YYNGEE. Sequencing used peripheral blood, obtained from a patient treated with radiotherapy plus ipilimumab. V usage is TRBV9 and J usage is TRBJ2-1; a weak D match, TRBD2 (5 bases). The clonotype originates from a human donor with non-small cell lung cancer whose response to radiotherapy plus ipilimumab could not be evaluated. Some clones in this sample may be carry-over from other donors' samples. Here the CDR3 DNA reads TGTGCCAGCAGCGTAGAGGGAAGGGTGAGGGATGAGCAGTTCTTC. Translated, it gives CASSVEGRVRDEQFF.